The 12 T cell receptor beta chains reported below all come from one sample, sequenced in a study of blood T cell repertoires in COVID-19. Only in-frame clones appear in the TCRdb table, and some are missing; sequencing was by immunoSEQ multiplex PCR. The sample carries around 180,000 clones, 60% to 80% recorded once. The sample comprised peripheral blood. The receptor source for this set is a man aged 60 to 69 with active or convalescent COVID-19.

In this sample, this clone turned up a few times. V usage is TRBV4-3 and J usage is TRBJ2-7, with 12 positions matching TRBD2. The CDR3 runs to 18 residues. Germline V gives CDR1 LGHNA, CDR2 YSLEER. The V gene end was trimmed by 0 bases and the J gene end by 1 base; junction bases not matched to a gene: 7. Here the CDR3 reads CASSQDASGRATSYEQYF. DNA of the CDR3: TGCGCCAGCAGCCAAGATGCTAGCGGGAGGGCCACGTCCTACGAGCAGTACTTC.

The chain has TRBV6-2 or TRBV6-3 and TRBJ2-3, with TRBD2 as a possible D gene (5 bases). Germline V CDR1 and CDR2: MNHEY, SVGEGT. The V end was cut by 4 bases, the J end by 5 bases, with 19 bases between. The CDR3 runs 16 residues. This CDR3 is CASSLGAPELGDTQYF. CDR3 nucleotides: TGTGCCAGCAGTTTGGGAGCGCCCGAGTTGGGAGATACGCAGTATTTT.

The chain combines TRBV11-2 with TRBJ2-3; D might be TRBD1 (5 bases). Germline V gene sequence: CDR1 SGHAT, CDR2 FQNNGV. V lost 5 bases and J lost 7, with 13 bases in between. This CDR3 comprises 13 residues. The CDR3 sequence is CASSLGLDNTQYF. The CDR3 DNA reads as TGTGCCAGCAGCCTAGGGTTGGACAATACGCAGTATTTT.

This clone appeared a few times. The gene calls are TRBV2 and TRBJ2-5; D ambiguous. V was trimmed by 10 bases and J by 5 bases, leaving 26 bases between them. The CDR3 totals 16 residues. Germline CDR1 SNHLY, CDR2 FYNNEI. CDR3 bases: TGTGCCACCCTAGGCGCAGTCTCCCAACGACGGGAGACCCAGTACTTC. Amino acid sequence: CATLGAVSQRRETQYF.

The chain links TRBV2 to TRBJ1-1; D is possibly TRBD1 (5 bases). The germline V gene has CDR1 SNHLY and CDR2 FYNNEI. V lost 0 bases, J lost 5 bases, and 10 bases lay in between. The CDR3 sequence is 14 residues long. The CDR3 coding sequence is TGTGCCAGCAGTGAAGCGGGGGGACGAACTGAAGCTTTCTTT. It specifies CASSEAGGRTEAFF.

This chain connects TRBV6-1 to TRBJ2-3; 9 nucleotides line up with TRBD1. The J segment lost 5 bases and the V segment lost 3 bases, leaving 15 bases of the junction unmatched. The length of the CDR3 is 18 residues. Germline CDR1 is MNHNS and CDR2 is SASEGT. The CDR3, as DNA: TGTGCCAGCAGTGATGCCATATGGACAGGGGTTGGTAGAGATACGCAGTATTTT. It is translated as CASSDAIWTGVGRDTQYF.

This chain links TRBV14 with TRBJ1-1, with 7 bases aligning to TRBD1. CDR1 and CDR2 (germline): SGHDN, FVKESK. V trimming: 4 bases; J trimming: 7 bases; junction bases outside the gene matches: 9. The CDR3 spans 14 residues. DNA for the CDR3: TGTGCCAGCAGCCCCTGGACAGGACCCAGTGAAGCTTTCTTT. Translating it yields CASSPWTGPSEAFF.

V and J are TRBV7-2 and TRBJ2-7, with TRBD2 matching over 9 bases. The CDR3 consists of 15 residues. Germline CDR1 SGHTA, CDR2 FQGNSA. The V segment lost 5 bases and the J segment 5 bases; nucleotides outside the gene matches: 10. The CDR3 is CASSGAGTSIDEQYF. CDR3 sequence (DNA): TGTGCCAGCAGCGGGGCCGGGACTAGCATTGACGAGCAGTACTTC. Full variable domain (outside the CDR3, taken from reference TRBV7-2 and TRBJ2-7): GAGVSQSPSNKVTEKGKDVELRCDPISGHTALYWYRQSLGQGLEFLIYFQGNSAPDKSGLPSDRFSAERTGGSVSTLTIQRTQQEDSAVYLCASSGAGTSIDEQYFGPGTRLTVT.

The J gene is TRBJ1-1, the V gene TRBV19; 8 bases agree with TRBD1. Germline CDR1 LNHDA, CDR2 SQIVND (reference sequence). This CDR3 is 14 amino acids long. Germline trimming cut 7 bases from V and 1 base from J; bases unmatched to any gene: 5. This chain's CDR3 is CASTLQGGNTEAFF. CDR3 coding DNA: TGTGCCAGTACCCTACAGGGGGGGAACACTGAAGCTTTCTTT.

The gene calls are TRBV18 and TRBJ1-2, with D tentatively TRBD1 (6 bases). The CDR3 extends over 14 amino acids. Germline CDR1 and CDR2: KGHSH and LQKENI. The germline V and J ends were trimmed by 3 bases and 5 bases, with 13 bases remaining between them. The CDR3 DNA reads TGTGCCAGCTCACCTGACGCCCAGGGGTATGGCTACACCTTC. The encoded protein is CASSPDAQGYGYTF. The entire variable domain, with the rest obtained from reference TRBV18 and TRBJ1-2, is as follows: NAGVMQNPRHLVRRRGQEARLRCSPMKGHSHVYWYRQLPEEGLKFMVYLQKENIIDESGMPKERFSAEFPKEGPSILRIQQVVRGDSAAYFCASSPDAQGYGYTFGSGTRLTVV.

CDR3 DNA: TGTGCCAGCAGTCACCGGGATACCGAGCAGTTCTTC. Translated, it gives CASSHRDTEQFF. The V gene is TRBV6-2 or TRBV6-3, the J gene TRBJ2-1; D may be TRBD2 (5 bases). The CDR3 extends over 12 amino acids. The ends were cut back, 5 bases at V and 10 bases at J, with 12 bases in the middle. Germline lookup yields CDR1 MNHEY and CDR2 SVGEGT.

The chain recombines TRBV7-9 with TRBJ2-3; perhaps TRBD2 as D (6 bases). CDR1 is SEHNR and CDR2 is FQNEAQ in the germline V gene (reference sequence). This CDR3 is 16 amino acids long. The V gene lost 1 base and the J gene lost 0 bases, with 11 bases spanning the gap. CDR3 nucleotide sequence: TGTGCCAGCAGCTTAGTAGGGGACTGGAGCACAGATACGCAGTATTTT. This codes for CASSLVGDWSTDTQYF.